The rows below give T cell receptor beta chains drawn from one sample of a study of T-cell reconstitution after alpha-beta-depleted transplantation in children. TCRdb re-called the PCR reads with MiXCR, one entry per CDR3 protein. The data contain roughly 280,000 distinct CDR3 sequences, approximately 10% of them seen just once; the ten biggest clones take up 23%. Sequenced here: peripheral blood, sampled 180 days after TCRalphabeta/CD19-depleted stem cell transplant. These receptors all stem from a male patient aged 2 to 10 who had a stem cell transplant for chronic granulomatous disease, so the T cells may come from the graft donor. Both conserved end residues are part of each CDR3. Each record gives: clone size, D gene, J gene, V gene, CDR3 protein, CDR3 DNA. A D gene is named only where the DNA matches it firmly. Size is omitted from some rows. Given values are once, few, many or a class for expanded clones.

>many|TRBD2|TRBJ2-2|TRBV5-1
CASSPTSGHTGELFF
TGCGCCAGCAGCCCGACTAGCGGACACACCGGGGAGCTGTTTTTT
>many|.|TRBJ2-1|TRBV20-1
CSAPGLQGPNEQFF
TGCAGTGCTCCGGGACTCCAAGGGCCCAATGAGCAGTTCTTC
>.|.|TRBJ2-4|TRBV2
CASKQPWEAKNIQYF
TGTGCCAGCAAGCAACCTTGGGAGGCCAAAAACATTCAGTACTTC
>.|TRBD2|TRBJ2-3|TRBV5-3
CARSLSSGGLSSTDTQYF
TGTGCCAGAAGCTTGAGTAGCGGGGGGCTATCTAGCACAGATACGCAGTATTTT
>many|TRBD2|TRBJ2-2|TRBV5-1
CASSLPGLAGGPTGELFF
TGCGCCAGCAGCTTACCCGGACTAGCGGGAGGACCCACCGGGGAGCTGTTTTTT
>many|.|TRBJ2-6|TRBV5-5
CASSLRGSSPSGANVLTF
TGTGCCAGCAGCTTGCGGGGAAGCTCGCCCTCTGGGGCCAACGTCCTGACTTTC
>.|.|TRBJ1-5|TRBV15
CATSRGSGSGQPQHF
TGTGCCACCAGCAGAGGGTCTGGCTCGGGGCAGCCCCAGCATTTT
>many|.|TRBJ2-2|TRBV5-1
CASKDNANTGELFF
TGCGCCAGCAAGGACAACGCGAACACCGGGGAGCTGTTTTTT
>many|TRBD1|TRBJ1-4|TRBV3-1
CASSQGQGLWEKLFF
TGTGCCAGCAGCCAAGGACAGGGTTTATGGGAAAAACTGTTTTTT
>few|.|TRBJ2-1|TRBV18
CASSPPTGSRNEQFF
TGTGCCAGCTCACCACCTACAGGTTCCAGAAATGAGCAGTTCTTC
>many|.|TRBJ2-5|TRBV7-2
CASSLVGTQYF
TGTGCCAGCAGCCTCGTGGGGACCCAGTACTTC
>many|TRBD1|TRBJ1-1|TRBV20-1
CSARKGQGESLNTEAFF
TGCAGTGCTAGAAAGGGACAGGGGGAAAGCCTGAACACTGAAGCTTTCTTT
>many|TRBD2|TRBJ2-1|TRBV4-1
CASSPGLAGVRNEQFF
TGCGCCAGCAGCCCCGGACTAGCGGGAGTTCGCAATGAGCAGTTCTTC
>many|.|TRBJ2-3|TRBV15
CATSKYRDTQYF
TGTGCCACCAGCAAATACAGGGATACGCAGTATTTT
>many|TRBD1|TRBJ1-2|TRBV18
CASSPPGQAGSNGYTF
TGTGCCAGCTCACCGCCGGGACAGGCGGGGTCGAATGGCTACACCTTC
>many|.|TRBJ2-4|TRBV2
CASSETRGNIQYF
TGTGCCAGCAGTGAGACAAGGGGGAACATTCAGTACTTC
>many|TRBD1|TRBJ1-5|TRBV28
CASRSGTGDYSNQPQHF
TGTGCCAGCAGGTCCGGGACAGGCGACTATAGCAATCAGCCCCAGCATTTT
>many|TRBD1|TRBJ1-4|TRBV7-2
CASSYDRGIEKLFF
TGTGCCAGCAGCTACGACAGGGGGATCGAAAAACTGTTTTTT
>many|.|TRBJ2-3|TRBV5-1
CASSLSLGDTDTQYF
TGCGCCAGCAGCTTGTCTCTGGGGGATACAGATACGCAGTATTTT
>many|TRBD2|TRBJ2-1|TRBV20-1
CSARVLEIEREGYNEQFF
TGCAGTGCTAGGGTGTTAGAAATCGAGCGGGAGGGATACAATGAGCAGTTCTTC
>many|.|TRBJ1-1|TRBV29-1
CSVGTNTEAFF
TGCAGCGTTGGGACGAACACTGAAGCTTTCTTT
>many|.|TRBJ2-1|TRBV6-2/TRBV6-3
CASLQQGGSYNEQFF
TGTGCCAGCCTCCAGCAGGGGGGGTCCTACAATGAGCAGTTCTTC
>.|TRBD2|TRBJ2-1|TRBV12-3/TRBV12-4
CASSPGLAGGRIDYNEQFF
TGTGCCAGCAGTCCCGGACTAGCGGGGGGGCGAATAGACTACAATGAGCAGTTCTTC
>many|.|TRBJ1-4|TRBV29-1
CSVRLNGAPNEKLFF
TGCAGCGTACGACTCAACGGGGCTCCTAATGAAAAACTGTTTTTT
>many|.|TRBJ2-1|TRBV5-6
CASSFMERAREIDEQFF
TGTGCCAGCAGCTTTATGGAAAGAGCCCGAGAAATTGATGAGCAGTTCTTC
>many|.|TRBJ2-1|TRBV29-1
CSVVGGNNNEQFF
TGCAGCGTTGTGGGCGGGAACAACAATGAGCAGTTCTTC
>many|TRBD1|TRBJ2-7|TRBV20-1
CSAKDRDRNNYEQYF
TGCAGTGCCAAGGACAGGGATCGAAATAATTACGAGCAGTACTTC
>many|.|TRBJ2-7|TRBV5-1
CASSQRPRGSYEQYF
TGCGCCAGCAGCCAGAGACCCAGGGGCTCCTACGAGCAGTACTTC
>many|.|TRBJ2-5|TRBV7-9
CASSRRGVQETQYF
TGTGCCAGCAGCCGTAGGGGGGTTCAGGAGACCCAGTACTTC
>few|.|TRBJ1-4|TRBV27
CASRGHSANEKLFF
TGTGCCAGCAGGGGACATTCGGCTAATGAAAAACTGTTTTTT
>many|TRBD2|TRBJ2-1|TRBV9
CASSDGTSGKTYNEQFF
TGTGCCAGCAGCGACGGGACTAGCGGGAAAACCTACAATGAGCAGTTCTTC
>many|TRBD1|TRBJ2-5|TRBV12-3/TRBV12-4
CASSNDRGLGETQYF
TGTGCCAGCAGTAACGACAGGGGGCTGGGAGAGACCCAGTACTTC
>.|.|TRBJ1-6|TRBV12-3/TRBV12-4
CASSFRIRGSYNSPLHF
TGTGCCAGCAGTTTCAGGATTCGAGGATCCTATAATTCACCCCTCCACTTT
>many|TRBD1|TRBJ1-1|TRBV6-1
CASRETGVNTEAFF
TGTGCCAGCAGGGAGACAGGGGTGAACACTGAAGCTTTCTTT
>many|.|TRBJ2-7|TRBV5-5
CASSLYQGPHEQYF
TGTGCCAGCAGCTTGTACCAGGGCCCCCACGAGCAGTACTTC
>many|.|TRBJ2-5|TRBV28
CASSSPQSQETQYF
TGTGCCAGCAGCTCCCCCCAAAGTCAAGAGACCCAGTACTTC
>many|TRBD1|TRBJ1-2|TRBV29-1
CSVETRTGVDYGYTF
TGCAGCGTTGAAACACGGACAGGGGTAGACTATGGCTACACCTTC
>many|.|TRBJ2-5|TRBV25-1
CASSAGETQYF
TGTGCCAGCAGTGCTGGAGAGACCCAGTACTTC